This TCR beta chain is drawn from a study of shared clonotypes between healthy human individuals. The study, taken as a whole, reports: With few donors, the genetic and exposure-history diversity represented was limited.

The germline V gene has CDR1 MDHEN and CDR2 SYDVKM. The CDR3 is 20 residues long. Trimming cost V 6 bases and J 0 bases; bases outside gene matches: 12. Using immunoSEQ multiplex PCR, the repertoire was profiled, and TCRdb retains in-frame clones only, with some absent. The data show hundreds of thousands of clones, around 76% seen once. Details on this clone: No antigen is known for it.

Sequenced input: PBMCs. The sequence derives from a woman between 40 and 55 years old in good health. Some clones in this sample may be carry-over from other donors' samples. The J gene is TRBJ2-1, the V gene TRBV28; 15 nucleotides agree with TRBD2. The CDR3 bases are TGTGCCAGCAGGAAACCCGGGACTAGCGGGAGGTTGAGCTCCTACAATGAGCAGTTCTTC. It yields the protein CASRKPGTSGRLSSYNEQFF.